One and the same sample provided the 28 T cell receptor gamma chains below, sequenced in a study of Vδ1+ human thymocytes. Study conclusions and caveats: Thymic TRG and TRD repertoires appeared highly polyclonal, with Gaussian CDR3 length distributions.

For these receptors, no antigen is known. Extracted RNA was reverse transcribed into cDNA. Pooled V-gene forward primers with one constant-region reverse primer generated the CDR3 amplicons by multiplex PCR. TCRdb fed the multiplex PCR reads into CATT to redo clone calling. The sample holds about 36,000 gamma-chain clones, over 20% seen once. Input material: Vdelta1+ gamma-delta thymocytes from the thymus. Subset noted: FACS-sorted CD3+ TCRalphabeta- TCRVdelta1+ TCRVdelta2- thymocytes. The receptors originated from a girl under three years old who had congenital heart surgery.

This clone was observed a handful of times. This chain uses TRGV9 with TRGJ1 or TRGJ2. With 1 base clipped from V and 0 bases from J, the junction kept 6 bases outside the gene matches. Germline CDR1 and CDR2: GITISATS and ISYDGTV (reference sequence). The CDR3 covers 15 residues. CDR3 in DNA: TGTGCCTTGTGGGAGGTAACAGGGAATTATTATAAGAAACTCTTT. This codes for CALWEVTGNYYKKLF.

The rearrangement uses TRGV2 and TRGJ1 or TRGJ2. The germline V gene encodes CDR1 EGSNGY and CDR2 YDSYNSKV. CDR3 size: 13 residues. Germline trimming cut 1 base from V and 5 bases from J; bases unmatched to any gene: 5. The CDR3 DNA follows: TGTGCCACCTGGGACGGTAAGGATTATAAGAAACTCTTT. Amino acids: CATWDGKDYKKLF.

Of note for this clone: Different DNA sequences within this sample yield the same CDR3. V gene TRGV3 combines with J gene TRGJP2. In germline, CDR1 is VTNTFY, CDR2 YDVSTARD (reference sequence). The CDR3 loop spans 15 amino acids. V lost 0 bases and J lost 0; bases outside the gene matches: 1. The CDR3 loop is CATWDRDSSDWIKTF. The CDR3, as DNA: TGTGCCACCTGGGACAGGGATAGTAGTGATTGGATCAAGACGTTT.

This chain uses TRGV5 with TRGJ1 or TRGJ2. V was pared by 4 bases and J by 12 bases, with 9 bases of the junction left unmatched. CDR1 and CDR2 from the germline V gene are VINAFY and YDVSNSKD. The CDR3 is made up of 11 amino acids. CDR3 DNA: TGTGCCACCTGGGAACGTCGCATGAAACTCTTT. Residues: CATWERRMKLF.

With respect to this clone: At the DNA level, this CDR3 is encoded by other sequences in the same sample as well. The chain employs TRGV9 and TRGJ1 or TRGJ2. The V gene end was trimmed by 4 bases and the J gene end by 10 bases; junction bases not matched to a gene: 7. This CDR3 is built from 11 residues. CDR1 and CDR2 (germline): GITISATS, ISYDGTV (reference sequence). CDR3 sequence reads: CALWDFGKKLF. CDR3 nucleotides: TGTGCCTTGTGGGATTTCGGAAAGAAACTCTTT.

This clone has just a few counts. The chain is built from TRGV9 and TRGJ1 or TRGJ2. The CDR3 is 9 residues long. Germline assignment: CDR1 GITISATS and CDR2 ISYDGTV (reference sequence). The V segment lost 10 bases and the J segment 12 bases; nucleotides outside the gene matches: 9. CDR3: CALHGGKLF. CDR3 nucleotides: TGTGCCTTACACGGGGGGAAACTCTTT.

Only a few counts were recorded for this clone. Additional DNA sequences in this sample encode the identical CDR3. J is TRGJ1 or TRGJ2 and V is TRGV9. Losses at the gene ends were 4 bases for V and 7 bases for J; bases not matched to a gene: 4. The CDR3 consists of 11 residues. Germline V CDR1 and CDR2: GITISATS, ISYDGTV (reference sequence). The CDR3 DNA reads TGTGCCTTGTGGGATCGATATAAGAAACTCTTT. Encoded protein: CALWDRYKKLF.

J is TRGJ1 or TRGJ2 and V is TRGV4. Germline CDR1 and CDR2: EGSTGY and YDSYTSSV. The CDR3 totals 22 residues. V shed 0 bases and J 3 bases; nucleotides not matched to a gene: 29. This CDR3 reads CATWDGPVAVVRRVRAYYKKLF. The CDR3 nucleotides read TGTGCCACCTGGGATGGGCCGGTGGCCGTGGTGCGGAGGGTAAGAGCTTATTATAAGAAACTCTTT.

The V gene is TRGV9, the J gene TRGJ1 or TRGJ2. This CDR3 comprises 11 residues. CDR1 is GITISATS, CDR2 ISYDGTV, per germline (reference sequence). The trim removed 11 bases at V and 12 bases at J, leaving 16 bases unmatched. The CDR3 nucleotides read TGTGCCTCTGGATTCCTCCGTCGGAAACTCTTT. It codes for CASGFLRRKLF.

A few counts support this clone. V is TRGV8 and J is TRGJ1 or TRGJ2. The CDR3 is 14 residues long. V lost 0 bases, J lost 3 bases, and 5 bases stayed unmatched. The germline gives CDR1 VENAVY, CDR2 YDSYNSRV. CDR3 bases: TGTGCCACCTGGGATAGGTGCACTTATTATAAGAAACTCTTT. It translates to CATWDRCTYYKKLF.

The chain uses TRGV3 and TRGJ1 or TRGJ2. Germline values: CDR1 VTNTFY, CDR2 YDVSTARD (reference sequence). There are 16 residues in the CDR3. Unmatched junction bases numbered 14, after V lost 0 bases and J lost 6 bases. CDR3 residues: CATWDRRFWSGYKKLF. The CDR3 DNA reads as TGTGCCACCTGGGACAGGCGCTTCTGGTCTGGTTATAAGAAACTCTTT.

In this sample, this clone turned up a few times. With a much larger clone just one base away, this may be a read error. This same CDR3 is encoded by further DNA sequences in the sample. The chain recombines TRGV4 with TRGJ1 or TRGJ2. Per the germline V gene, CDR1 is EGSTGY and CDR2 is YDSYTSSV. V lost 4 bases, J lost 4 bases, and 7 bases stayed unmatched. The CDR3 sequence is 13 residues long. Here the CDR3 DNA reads TGTGCCACCTGGGACGGTCTCTATTATAAGAAACTCTTT. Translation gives CATWDGLYYKKLF.

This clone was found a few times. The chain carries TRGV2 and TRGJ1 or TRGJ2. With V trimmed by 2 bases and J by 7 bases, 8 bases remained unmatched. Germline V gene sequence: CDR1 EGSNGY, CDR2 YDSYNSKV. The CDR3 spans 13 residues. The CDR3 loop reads CATWDEMRYKKLF. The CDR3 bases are TGTGCCACCTGGGACGAGATGCGGTATAAGAAACTCTTT.

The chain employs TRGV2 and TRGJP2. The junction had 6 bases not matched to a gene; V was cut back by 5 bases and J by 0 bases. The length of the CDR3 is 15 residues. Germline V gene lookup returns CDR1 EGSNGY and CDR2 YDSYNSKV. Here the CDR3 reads CATWGIHSSDWIKTF. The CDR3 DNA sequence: TGTGCCACCTGGGGGATCCATAGTAGTGATTGGATCAAGACGTTT.

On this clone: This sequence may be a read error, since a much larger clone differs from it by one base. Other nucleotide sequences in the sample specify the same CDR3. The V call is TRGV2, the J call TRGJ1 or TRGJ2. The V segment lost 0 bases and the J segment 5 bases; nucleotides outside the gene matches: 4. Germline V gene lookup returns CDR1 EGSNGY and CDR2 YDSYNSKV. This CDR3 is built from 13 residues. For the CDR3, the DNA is TGTGCCACCTGGGACGGGCTTAATTATAAGAAACTCTTT. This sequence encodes CATWDGLNYKKLF.

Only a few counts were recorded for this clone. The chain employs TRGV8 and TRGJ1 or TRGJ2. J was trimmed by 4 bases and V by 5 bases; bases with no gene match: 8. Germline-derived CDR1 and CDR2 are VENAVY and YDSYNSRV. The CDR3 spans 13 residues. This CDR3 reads CATWVTPYYKKLF. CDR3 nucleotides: TGTGCCACCTGGGTCACTCCGTATTATAAGAAACTCTTT.

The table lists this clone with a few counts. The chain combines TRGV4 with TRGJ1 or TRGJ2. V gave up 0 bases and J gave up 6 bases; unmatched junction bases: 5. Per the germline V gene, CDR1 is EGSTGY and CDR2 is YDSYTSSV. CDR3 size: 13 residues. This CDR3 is CATWDGDPYKKLF. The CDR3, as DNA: TGTGCCACCTGGGATGGGGACCCTTATAAGAAACTCTTT.

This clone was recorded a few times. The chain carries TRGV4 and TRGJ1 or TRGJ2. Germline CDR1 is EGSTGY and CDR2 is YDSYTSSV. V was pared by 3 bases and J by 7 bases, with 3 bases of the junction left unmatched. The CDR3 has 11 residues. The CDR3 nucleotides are TGTGCCACCTGGGATTCATATAAGAAACTCTTT. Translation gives CATWDSYKKLF.

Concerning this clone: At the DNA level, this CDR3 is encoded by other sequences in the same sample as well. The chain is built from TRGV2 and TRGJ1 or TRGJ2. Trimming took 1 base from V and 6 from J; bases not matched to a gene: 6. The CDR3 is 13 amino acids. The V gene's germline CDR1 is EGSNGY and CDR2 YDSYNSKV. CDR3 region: CATWDGLFYKKLF. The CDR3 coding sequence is TGTGCCACCTGGGACGGTCTCTTTTATAAGAAACTCTTT.

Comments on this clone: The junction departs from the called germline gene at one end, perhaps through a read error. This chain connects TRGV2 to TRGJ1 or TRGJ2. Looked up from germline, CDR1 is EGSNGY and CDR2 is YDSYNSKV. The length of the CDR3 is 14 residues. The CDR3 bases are TGTACCACCTGGGACAGGCCGGCCCATTATAAGAAACTCTTT. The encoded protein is CTTWDRPAHYKKLF.

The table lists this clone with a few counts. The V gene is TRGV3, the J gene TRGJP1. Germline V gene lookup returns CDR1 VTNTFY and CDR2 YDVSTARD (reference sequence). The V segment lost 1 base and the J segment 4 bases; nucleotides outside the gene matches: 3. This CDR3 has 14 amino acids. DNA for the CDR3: TGTGCCACCTGGGACAGCAACACTGGTTGGTTCAAGATATTT. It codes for CATWDSNTGWFKIF.

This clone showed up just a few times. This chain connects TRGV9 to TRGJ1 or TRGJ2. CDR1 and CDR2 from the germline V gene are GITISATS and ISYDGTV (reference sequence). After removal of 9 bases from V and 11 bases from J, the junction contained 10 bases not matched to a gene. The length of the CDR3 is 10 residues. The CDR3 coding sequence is TGTGCCTTGCGACTTAAGCAGAAACTCTTT. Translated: CALRLKQKLF.

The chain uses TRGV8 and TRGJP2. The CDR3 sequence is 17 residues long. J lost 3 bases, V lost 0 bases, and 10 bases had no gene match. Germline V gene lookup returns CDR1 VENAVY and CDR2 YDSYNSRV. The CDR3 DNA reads TGTGCCACCTGGGATAGGCGGCCCAACTGTAGTGATTGGATCAAGACGTTT. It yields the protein CATWDRRPNCSDWIKTF.

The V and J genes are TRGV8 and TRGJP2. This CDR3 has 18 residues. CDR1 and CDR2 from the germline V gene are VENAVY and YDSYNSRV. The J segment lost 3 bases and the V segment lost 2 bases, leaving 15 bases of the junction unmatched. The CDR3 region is CATWDNNLWLGSDWIKTF. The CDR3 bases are TGTGCCACCTGGGATAATAATCTGTGGTTGGGTAGTGATTGGATCAAGACGTTT.

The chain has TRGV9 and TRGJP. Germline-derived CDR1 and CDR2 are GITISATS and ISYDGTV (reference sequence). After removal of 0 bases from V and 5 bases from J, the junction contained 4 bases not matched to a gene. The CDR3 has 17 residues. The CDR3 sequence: CALWEVRKELGKKIKVF. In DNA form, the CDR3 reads TGTGCCTTGTGGGAGGTGAGGAAAGAGTTGGGCAAAAAAATCAAGGTATTT.

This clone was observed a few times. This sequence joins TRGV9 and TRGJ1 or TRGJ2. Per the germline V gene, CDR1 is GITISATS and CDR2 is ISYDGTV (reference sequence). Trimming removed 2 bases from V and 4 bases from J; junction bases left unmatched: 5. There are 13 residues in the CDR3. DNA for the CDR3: TGTGCCTTGTGGGAGGGACCATATTATAAGAAACTCTTT. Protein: CALWEGPYYKKLF.

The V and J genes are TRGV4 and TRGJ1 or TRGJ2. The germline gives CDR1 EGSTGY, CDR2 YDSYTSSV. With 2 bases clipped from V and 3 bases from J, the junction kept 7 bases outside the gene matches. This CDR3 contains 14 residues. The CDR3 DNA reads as TGTGCCACCTGGGATGAGTGGAGTTATTATAAGAAACTCTTT. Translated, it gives CATWDEWSYYKKLF.

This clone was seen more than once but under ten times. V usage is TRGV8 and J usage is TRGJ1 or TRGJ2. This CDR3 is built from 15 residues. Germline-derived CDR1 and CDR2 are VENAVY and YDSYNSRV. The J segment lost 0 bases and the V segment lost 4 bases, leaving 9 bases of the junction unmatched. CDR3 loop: CATWDHIGNYYKKLF. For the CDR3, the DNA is TGTGCCACCTGGGACCATATCGGGAATTATTATAAGAAACTCTTT.